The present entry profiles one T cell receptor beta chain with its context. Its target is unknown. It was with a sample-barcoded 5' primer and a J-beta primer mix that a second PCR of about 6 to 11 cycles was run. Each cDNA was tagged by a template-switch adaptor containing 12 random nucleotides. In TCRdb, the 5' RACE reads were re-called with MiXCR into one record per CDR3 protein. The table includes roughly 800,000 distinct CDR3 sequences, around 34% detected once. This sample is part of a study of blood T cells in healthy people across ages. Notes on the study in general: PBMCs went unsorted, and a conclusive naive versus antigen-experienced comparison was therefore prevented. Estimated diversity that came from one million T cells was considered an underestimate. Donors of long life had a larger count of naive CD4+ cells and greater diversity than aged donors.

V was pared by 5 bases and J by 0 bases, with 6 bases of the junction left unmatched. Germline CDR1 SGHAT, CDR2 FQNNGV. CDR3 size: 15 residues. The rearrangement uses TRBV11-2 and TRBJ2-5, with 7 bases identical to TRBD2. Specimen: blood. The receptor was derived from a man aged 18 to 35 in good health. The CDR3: CASSQGRGDQETQYF. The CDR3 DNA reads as TGTGCCAGCAGCCAAGGTCGGGGGGACCAAGAGACCCAGTACTTC.